This record looks at one T cell receptor beta chain sequence and its context. Method: immunoSEQ multiplex PCR; TCRdb's copy keeps in-frame clones and lacks some. The data contain a few hundred thousand clones, about 87% of them seen just once; the ten biggest clones take up over 5%. The data were taken from a study of blood T cell repertoires in COVID-19. CDR1 and CDR2 (germline): SGHTA, FQGNSA. CDR3 size: 16 residues. Unmatched junction bases numbered 5, after V lost 0 bases and J lost 7 bases. V is TRBV7-2 and J is TRBJ2-1; TRBD2 matches 11 bases. The clonotype comes from a woman aged 45-65 years with COVID-19, enrolled during active disease. Sequencing used peripheral blood. The chain's CDR3 is CASSLAIAGGRNEQFF. Written as DNA, the CDR3 is TGTGCCAGCAGCTTAGCGATAGCGGGAGGGCGGAATGAGCAGTTCTTC.